These 23 T cell receptor beta chains came from one sample sequenced in a study of read filtering for tumor transcriptome and immune sequencing. This library used roughly 400 ng RNA and molecular barcoded adaptors spanning alpha/delta and beta/gamma chains. MiXCR was run by TCRdb on the reads, yielding one entry per CDR3 protein. The sample shows 50,000 or so distinct CDR3 sequences, roughly an eighth of them seen only once. Sequencing input: a population of CD138-negative cells sorted from bone marrow. The receptors come from a donor at least 40 years old with multiple myeloma.

This clonotype was picked up a small number of times. J is TRBJ1-3 and V is TRBV30; no clear D gene. The CDR3 is 14 amino acids. Trimming took 4 bases from V and 0 from J, leaving 10 bases between them. Germline assignment: CDR1 GTSNPN and CDR2 SVGIG (reference sequence). The CDR3 protein is CAWNLGSSGNTIYF. The CDR3 DNA reads as TGTGCCTGGAACCTGGGAAGCTCTGGAAACACCATATATTTT.

Notes on this clonotype: This likely came from a read error, as a far larger clone is one base away. V is TRBV3-1 and J is TRBJ2-1; 8 bases align to TRBD1. The germline CDR1 and CDR2 sequences are LGHDT and YNNKEL (reference sequence). The CDR3 spans 19 residues. The V gene end was trimmed by 1 base and the J gene end by 10 bases; junction bases not matched to a gene: 21. The CDR3 is CASSQGLEGQEKFHYEQFF. CDR3 in DNA: TGTGCCAGCAGCCAAGGATTGGAGGGACAGGAGAAATTCCACTACGAGCAGTTCTTC.

In its sample, this clonotype was seen many times. The CDR3: CSVRQPGQGANTGELFF. Written as DNA, the CDR3 is TGCAGCGTTCGACAACCGGGACAGGGCGCGAACACCGGGGAGCTGTTTTTT. The chain recombines TRBV29-1 with TRBJ2-2, with TRBD1 matching 9 bases. The CDR3 length is 17 residues. Germline V CDR1 and CDR2: SQVTM, ANQGSEA. The V segment lost 5 bases and the J segment 0 bases; nucleotides outside the gene matches: 10.

This clonotype was counted at least ten times. The V gene is TRBV7-2, the J gene TRBJ1-5, with D possibly being TRBD1 (6 bases). The V and J ends lost 2 bases and 1 base respectively, with 9 bases between them. The CDR3 length is 15 residues. Germline V gives CDR1 SGHTA, CDR2 FQGNSA. The CDR3 loop is CASSLSGASNQPQHF. CDR3 bases: TGTGCCAGCAGCTTATCAGGGGCGAGCAATCAGCCCCAGCATTTT.

This clonotype was found a few times. The chain couples TRBV5-1 to TRBJ2-1, with 13 bases matching TRBD2. Germline V gene lookup returns CDR1 SGHRS and CDR2 YFSETQ. This CDR3 region has 15 residues. Germline trimming cut 4 bases from V and 10 bases from J; bases unmatched to any gene: 8. CDR3 DNA sequence: TGCGCCAGCAGCCCGCCGGGACTAGCGGGGAAGGAGCAGTTCTTC. Translation: CASSPPGLAGKEQFF.

As concerns this clonotype: This may be a read error, as it is one base from a much larger clone. J is TRBJ2-5 and V is TRBV7-3; D perhaps matches TRBD2 (5 bases). Germline values: CDR1 SGHTA, CDR2 FQGTGA. V was clipped by 6 bases and J by 1 base, with 27 bases between them. This CDR3 contains 19 residues. The DNA for the CDR3 is TGTGCCAGCAGGGCCCGGCACATAACGCTAGGGAGAAGCCAAGAGACCCAGTACTTC. This sequence encodes CASRARHITLGRSQETQYF.

This clonotype showed up many times. The junction departs from germline at one end; a sequencing error may be responsible. The rearrangement uses TRBV7-9 and TRBJ2-2; D is possibly TRBD1 (5 bases). In germline, CDR1 is SEHNR, CDR2 FQNEAQ (reference sequence). The CDR3 has 15 amino acids. DNA of the CDR3: TGTGCCAGCAGCAAATTGGCAGGGAACCCCGGGGAGCTGTTTTTT. Translation gives CASSKLAGNPGELFF.

This clonotype came up many times. CDR3 protein: CSVIFGRPNGEKLFF. CDR3 in DNA: TGCAGCGTGATATTTGGTAGACCCAACGGTGAAAAACTGTTTTTT. The chain is built from TRBV29-1 and TRBJ1-4; D gene ambiguous. V shed 6 bases and J shed 7 bases, with 21 bases lying between them. Germline V gene sequence: CDR1 SQVTM, CDR2 ANQGSEA. This CDR3 spans 15 amino acids.

The chain employs TRBV5-1 and TRBJ1-2; D is ambiguous. The CDR3 loop spans 14 amino acids. The ends were cut back, 0 bases at V and 2 bases at J, with 8 bases in the middle. Germline CDR1 reads SGHRS; CDR2 reads YFSETQ. In nucleotides, the CDR3 is TGCGCCAGCAGCTTGGAGGCACTAAACTATGGCTACACCTTC. It encodes CASSLEALNYGYTF. The full variable domain, its missing parts supplied by reference TRBV5-1 and TRBJ1-2, is KAGVTQTPRYLIKTRGQQVTLSCSPISGHRSVSWYQQTPGQGLQFLFEYFSETQRNKGNFPGRFSGRQFSNSRSEMNVSTLELGDSALYLCASSLEALNYGYTFGSGTRLTVV.

With respect to this clonotype: A far larger clone differs by one base, so this is likely a read error. This chain links TRBV7-8 with TRBJ1-4; D possibly corresponds to TRBD2 (5 bases). Judging by the DNA end, TRBJ2-3 fits better; the J call may be wrong. This CDR3 region has 15 residues. Germline V gene lookup returns CDR1 SGHVS and CDR2 FQNEAQ. The CDR3 coding sequence is TGTGCCAGCAGCTTAGAAGGATCACGGGGTGATACGCAGTATTTT. As protein: CASSLEGSRGDTQYF.

Many counts were recorded for this clonotype. The V gene is TRBV9, the J gene TRBJ2-5, with 13 bases identical to TRBD2. With V trimmed by 4 bases and J by 0 bases, 6 bases remained unmatched. Germline values: CDR1 SGDLS, CDR2 YYNGEE. The CDR3 covers 17 residues. The CDR3 here is CASSLGLAGVDQETQYF. The CDR3 DNA reads as TGTGCCAGCAGCCTAGGACTAGCGGGGGTCGACCAAGAGACCCAGTACTTC.

This clonotype was counted ten times or more. This rearrangement joins TRBV29-1 to TRBJ2-7; 8 bases are shared with TRBD1. Germline V gene lookup returns CDR1 SQVTM and CDR2 ANQGSEA. The CDR3 runs to 12 residues. J lost 6 bases, V lost 4 bases, and 5 bases had no gene match. The CDR3 DNA sequence: TGCAGCGTTGGACAGGGGACGGCCGAGCAGTACTTC. Translation gives CSVGQGTAEQYF.

This clonotype was picked up a small number of times. A much larger clonotype is one base distant, so this may be a read error. The V call is TRBV6-1, the J call TRBJ2-3; D not resolved. V was shortened by 0 bases and J by 4 bases, with 11 bases between the two germline ends. This CDR3 contains 15 residues. The germline V gene has CDR1 MNHNS and CDR2 SASEGT. DNA of the CDR3: TGTGCCAGCAGTGAAGCGGCGAGCGACGCAGATACGCAGTATTTT. Translation: CASSEAASDADTQYF.

In regard to this clonotype: The conserved phenylalanine or tryptophan is not found at the CDR3 terminus, so this likely reflects a read error. V gene TRBV7-8 combines with J gene TRBJ2-7, with 10 bases aligning to TRBD2. CDR3 length: 14 amino acids. CDR1 is SGHVS and CDR2 is FQNEAQ in the germline V gene. The V gene end was trimmed by 11 bases and the J gene end by 1 base; junction bases not matched to a gene: 8. CDR3 in amino acids: CAGTSGVGSYEQYL. The CDR3 bases are TGTGCCGGCACTAGCGGGGTGGGGTCCTACGAGCAGTACCTC.

This clonotype occurred many times. This rearrangement joins TRBV7-2 to TRBJ2-3, with D perhaps assigned TRBD1 or TRBD2 (5 bases each). V was pared by 5 bases and J by 9 bases, with 18 bases between. There are 14 residues in the CDR3. Germline CDR1 and CDR2: SGHTA and FQGNSA. The CDR3 DNA is TGTGCCAGCAGCCTCGGGACCCCCCCTCGGACGCAGTATTTT. Translated, it gives CASSLGTPPRTQYF.

This clonotype was recorded many times. The J gene is TRBJ1-4, the V gene TRBV5-1; no definite D call. Germline values: CDR1 SGHRS, CDR2 YFSETQ. The ends were cut back, 1 base at V and 5 bases at J, with 12 bases in the middle. There are 15 residues in the CDR3. For the CDR3, the DNA is TGCGCCAGCAGCTTGCGACACACCCTCAATGAAAAACTGTTTTTT. Amino acid sequence: CASSLRHTLNEKLFF.

This clonotype was seen many times. The J gene is TRBJ2-2, the V gene TRBV18; D possibly matches TRBD1 or TRBD2 (5 bases each). The length of the CDR3 is 16 residues. V was clipped by 5 bases and J by 1 base, with 14 bases between them. CDR1 is KGHSH and CDR2 is LQKENI in the germline V gene. CDR3 region: CASSGDGKENTGELFF. The CDR3 DNA follows: TGTGCCAGCTCAGGGGACGGAAAAGAGAACACCGGGGAGCTGTTTTTT.

This clonotype was seen ten or more times. The chain couples TRBV19 to TRBJ2-1; 11 bases map to TRBD2. The CDR3 is 15 residues long. The V segment lost 3 bases and the J segment 4 bases; nucleotides outside the gene matches: 2. The germline gives CDR1 LNHDA, CDR2 SQIVND (reference sequence). CDR3 DNA: TGTGCCAGTAGTATTGCTAGCGGGGGGTACAATGAGCAGTTCTTC. Protein: CASSIASGGYNEQFF.

Many counts were recorded for this clonotype. The chain combines TRBV27 with TRBJ2-6; TRBD1 might be the D (8 bases). Germline V CDR1 and CDR2: MNHEY, SMNVEV (reference sequence). The CDR3 covers 21 residues. Trimming took 7 bases from V and 4 from J, leaving 32 bases between them. The CDR3 region has the DNA TGTGCCAGCACCTCCCCGCGGGGGACAGGACTCACCTCGGCGGGGGCCAACGTCCTGACTTTC. Its translation: CASTSPRGTGLTSAGANVLTF.

The chain employs TRBV5-1 and TRBJ2-7; 9 bases match TRBD1. The V segment lost 0 bases and the J segment 3 bases; nucleotides outside the gene matches: 7. Germline V gene lookup returns CDR1 SGHRS and CDR2 YFSETQ. The CDR3 length is 16 residues. The CDR3 DNA is TGCGCCAGCAGCTTGGTTGGGACAGGGAGCAGCTACGAGCAGTACTTC. Amino acids: CASSLVGTGSSYEQYF.

The sample holds many counts of this clonotype. The chain links TRBV5-1 to TRBJ2-3; D is uncertain. CDR3 size: 13 residues. V lost 0 bases and J lost 1, with 3 bases in between. CDR1 is SGHRS, CDR2 YFSETQ, per germline. CDR3 DNA: TGCGCCAGCAGCTTGGAGGGCACAGATACGCAGTATTTT. Protein: CASSLEGTDTQYF.

A word on this clonotype: Being one base from a much bigger clone, this may be a read error. The rearrangement uses TRBV30 and TRBJ1-2, with D tentatively TRBD1 (6 bases). Looked up from germline, CDR1 is GTSNPN and CDR2 is SVGIG (reference sequence). The CDR3 length is 13 residues. Trimming cost V 2 bases and J 4 bases, with 11 bases left between them. CDR3 DNA sequence: TGTGCCTGGAGTTACGGCAGGGGCTATGGCTACACCTTC. Amino acids: CAWSYGRGYGYTF.

This clonotype was recorded at least ten times. The chain joins TRBV11-2 to TRBJ1-2, with 7 bases matching TRBD1. Trimming took 1 base from V and 3 from J; bases not matched to a gene: 5. In germline, CDR1 is SGHAT, CDR2 FQNNGV. The CDR3 length is 15 residues. CDR3 region: CASSLGDRPHYGYTF. The CDR3 DNA follows: TGTGCCAGCAGCTTAGGGGACAGACCCCACTATGGCTACACCTTC.